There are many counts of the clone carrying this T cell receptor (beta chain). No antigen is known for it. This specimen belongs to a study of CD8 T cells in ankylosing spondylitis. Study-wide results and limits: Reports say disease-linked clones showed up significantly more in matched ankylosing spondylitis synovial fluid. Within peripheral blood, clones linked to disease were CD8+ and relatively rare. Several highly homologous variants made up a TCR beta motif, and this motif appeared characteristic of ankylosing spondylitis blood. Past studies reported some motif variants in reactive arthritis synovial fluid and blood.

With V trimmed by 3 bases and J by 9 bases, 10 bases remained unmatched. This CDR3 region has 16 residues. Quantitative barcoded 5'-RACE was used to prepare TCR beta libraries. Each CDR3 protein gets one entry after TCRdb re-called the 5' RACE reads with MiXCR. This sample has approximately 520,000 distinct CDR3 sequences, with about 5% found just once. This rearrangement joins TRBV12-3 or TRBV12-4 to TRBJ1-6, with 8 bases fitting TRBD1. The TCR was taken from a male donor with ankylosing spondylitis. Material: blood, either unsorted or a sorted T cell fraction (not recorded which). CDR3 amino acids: CASSFSGQDPSSPLHF. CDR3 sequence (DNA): TGTGCCAGCAGTTTCTCGGGACAGGACCCCTCTTCACCCCTCCACTTT.